The 29 T cell receptor beta chains below all came from one sample that was sequenced in a study of early T cells in non-severe SARS-CoV-2 infection. TCRdb re-called the 5' RACE reads through MiXCR, storing one row per CDR3 protein. The table lists around 83,000 distinct CDR3 sequences, approximately 12% of them singletons. The starting material was whole blood, obtained at baseline. Receptors were obtained from an adult who was a healthcare worker with PCR-confirmed SARS-CoV-2 infection or an uninfected control (not recorded which).

This clonotype was seen only a few times. The chain recombines TRBV6-5 with TRBJ1-1; no reliable D call. V shed 0 bases and J shed 4 bases, with 9 bases lying between them. Germline CDR1 reads MNHEY; CDR2 reads SVGAGI. This CDR3 contains 14 residues. The CDR3 spells CASSYSTIVTEAFF. For the CDR3, the DNA is TGTGCCAGCAGTTACTCGACGATCGTCACTGAAGCTTTCTTT.

This chain uses TRBV2 with TRBJ2-1; maybe TRBD2 (6 bases). CDR1 is SNHLY, CDR2 FYNNEI, per germline. The V end was cut by 3 bases, the J end by 10 bases, with 13 bases between. This CDR3 is built from 13 residues. Written as DNA, the CDR3 is TGTGCCAGCAGTGAGGGGCGGGGATACGAGCAGTTCTTC. Translation gives CASSEGRGYEQFF.

This clonotype was observed a few times. At one end, the junction sequence differs from germline, possibly due to a read error. J is TRBJ1-3 and V is TRBV30; 11 bases agree with TRBD1. CDR1 and CDR2 from the germline V gene are GTSNPN and SVGIG (reference sequence). The CDR3 consists of 12 residues. CDR3 loop: CAWGTGGRAGDF. Written as DNA, the CDR3 is TGTGCCTGGGGGACAGGGGGAAGAGCAGGGGATTTT.

This clonotype was detected ten times or more. The CDR3 is CASREAALGAFF. DNA of the CDR3: TGTGCCAGCAGAGAGGCAGCCTTGGGAGCTTTCTTT. The gene calls are TRBV7-9 and TRBJ1-1; D call uncertain. This CDR3 comprises 12 residues. Germline loops: CDR1 SEHNR, CDR2 FQNEAQ (reference sequence). The V end was cut by 6 bases, the J end by 10 bases, with 15 bases between.

V is TRBV11-2 and J is TRBJ2-3; possible D gene TRBD2, 5 bases. The germline CDR1 and CDR2 sequences are SGHAT and FQNNGV. CDR3 length equals 15 residues. Trimming pared 3 bases from V and 4 bases from J, leaving 14 bases between. CDR3 bases: TGTGCCAGCAGCTTCCGGACTCCCTTATCAGATACGCAGTATTTT. Translated, it gives CASSFRTPLSDTQYF.

This clonotype was recorded at least ten times. The CDR3 spells CASSDPGNRAQYF. In DNA form, the CDR3 reads TGTGCCAGCAGTGATCCAGGGAACCGGGCGCAGTATTTT. This chain joins TRBV6-2 or TRBV6-3 and TRBJ2-3; D might be TRBD1 (5 bases). Deletions cut 5 bases from V and 10 bases from J, with 16 bases between. CDR1 and CDR2 (germline): MNHEY, SVGEGT. The CDR3 is 13 residues long.

The table lists this clonotype with a few counts. The chain couples TRBV7-9 to TRBJ1-5; D gene ambiguous. V lost 4 bases, J lost 3 bases, and 10 bases lay in between. Per germline, CDR1 SEHNR and CDR2 FQNEAQ (reference sequence). The CDR3 length is 14 residues. CDR3 residues: CASSSRVDNQPQHF. The CDR3 nucleotides read TGTGCCAGCAGCTCTAGGGTCGACAATCAGCCCCAGCATTTT.

This clonotype has ten or more counts. This chain uses TRBV5-1 with TRBJ1-2, with 7 bases identical to TRBD1. Germline V lookup: CDR1 SGHRS, CDR2 YFSETQ. This CDR3 contains 14 residues. Trimming at V came to 0 bases and at J to 4 bases, leaving 3 bases not matched to a gene. CDR3 in DNA: TGCGCCAGCAGCTTGGACGACAGGGCCTATGGCTACACCTTC. Its translation: CASSLDDRAYGYTF.

Within the sample, this clonotype is medium-sized. The V gene is TRBV12-3 or TRBV12-4, the J gene TRBJ1-2; 7 bases are a match to TRBD1. There are 13 residues in the CDR3. The V segment lost 3 bases and the J segment 8 bases; nucleotides outside the gene matches: 6. CDR3 DNA sequence: TGTGCCAGCAGTTTCTCAACAGGGGAGGGCTACACCTTC. Residues: CASSFSTGEGYTF.

This clonotype has only a few counts. The chain combines TRBV28 with TRBJ1-4, with D perhaps matching TRBD1 (6 bases). Germline CDR1 and CDR2: MDHEN and SYDVKM. Trimming removed 4 bases from V and 3 bases from J, with 18 bases in between. The CDR3 has 17 residues. The DNA for the CDR3 is TGTGCCAGCAGTTCACCGGGACAAACGGTTCCTAATGAAAAACTGTTTTTT. Its translation: CASSSPGQTVPNEKLFF.

This clonotype has more than one count but fewer than ten. The J gene is TRBJ1-1, the V gene TRBV6-6; maybe TRBD1 (6 bases). Deletions cut 6 bases from V and 4 bases from J, with 18 bases between. There are 15 residues in the CDR3. Germline V CDR1 and CDR2: MNHNY, SVGAGI (reference sequence). Here the CDR3 DNA reads TGTGCCAGCAGGCCTATCCAGGGGCGCTTCACTGAAGCTTTCTTT. This gives the protein CASRPIQGRFTEAFF.

This clonotype was recorded a few times. The rearrangement uses TRBV11-2 and TRBJ1-2; D unclear. V was shortened by 2 bases and J by 4 bases, with 11 bases between the two germline ends. The CDR3 runs 14 residues. CDR1 is SGHAT and CDR2 is FQNNGV in the germline V gene. CDR3 DNA: TGTGCCAGCAGCTTACAAGTCGCCAGCTATGGCTACACCTTC. This translates into CASSLQVASYGYTF.

This clonotype was found a few times. The chain couples TRBV12-3 or TRBV12-4 to TRBJ2-1, with a possible D match to TRBD2 (5 bases). The CDR3 sequence is 12 residues long. V was cut by 7 bases and J by 13 bases, with 17 bases left in between. CDR3 in amino acids: CASTREGSGQFF. CDR3 nucleotides: TGTGCCAGCACACGAGAGGGCTCCGGCCAGTTCTTC.

The J gene is TRBJ1-3, the V gene TRBV9; weak D call: TRBD1 (5 bases). CDR3 length: 15 amino acids. In germline, CDR1 is SGDLS, CDR2 YYNGEE. Trimming shortened V by 3 bases and J by 0 bases, and 10 bases separated the two germline ends. The CDR3 DNA follows: TGTGCCAGCAGCGGGGGCCTCAACTCTGGAAACACCATATATTTT. Amino acids: CASSGGLNSGNTIYF. The full variable domain, in which reference TRBV9 and TRBJ1-3 provide the parts outside the CDR3, is DSGVTQTPKHLITATGQRVTLRCSPRSGDLSVYWYQQSLDQGLQFLIQYYNGEERAKGNILERFSAQQFPDLHSELNLSSLELGDSALYFCASSGGLNSGNTIYFGEGSWLTVV.

This clonotype was seen more than once but under ten times. V usage is TRBV10-3 and J usage is TRBJ2-5; a weak D match, TRBD2 (7 bases). This CDR3 has 13 residues. Trimming took 8 bases from V and 2 from J, leaving 12 bases between them. Germline V gene data show CDR1 as ENHRY and CDR2 as SYGVKD. CDR3 amino acids: CAIGGAEQETQYF. Written as DNA, the CDR3 is TGTGCCATCGGGGGGGCGGAGCAAGAGACCCAGTACTTC.

The table lists this clonotype with a few counts. The genes are TRBV18 and TRBJ1-4; possibly TRBD1 for D (5 bases). The CDR3 spans 14 residues. V was pared by 3 bases and J by 8 bases, with 13 bases between. Germline V gene sequence: CDR1 KGHSH, CDR2 LQKENI. For the CDR3, the DNA is TGTGCCAGCTCACCGGGACGGGATTTCGAAAAACTGTTTTTT. It is translated as CASSPGRDFEKLFF.

This clonotype appeared a few times. The rearrangement uses TRBV10-2 and TRBJ1-6; D unclear. Looked up from germline, CDR1 is WSHSY and CDR2 is SAAADI. V was cut by 5 bases and J by 0 bases, with 11 bases left in between. The CDR3 sequence is 16 residues long. The CDR3 nucleotides read TGCGCCAGCAGTCCCTGGCCATCCTCCTATAATTCACCCCTCCACTTT. Protein: CASSPWPSSYNSPLHF.

The chain joins TRBV13 to TRBJ2-7; 9 nucleotides align to TRBD2. V trimming: 5 bases; J trimming: 2 bases; junction bases outside the gene matches: 4. Per germline, CDR1 PRHDT and CDR2 FYEKMQ (reference sequence). The CDR3 totals 14 residues. The CDR3 DNA reads TGTGCCAGCAGCCCAGCGGGAGGCCCCTACGAGCAGTACTTC. Its translation is CASSPAGGPYEQYF.

Only a few counts were recorded for this clonotype. V usage is TRBV21-1 and J usage is TRBJ2-7. TRBV21-1 is assigned pseudogene status. This CDR3 has 14 residues. The CDR3 is CASSRAGAPYEQYF. The CDR3 region has the DNA TGTGCCAGCAGCAGAGCGGGAGCGCCCTACGAGCAGTACTTC.

V and J are TRBV20-1 and TRBJ2-7; 8 bases line up with TRBD2. The CDR3 has 16 amino acids. Germline values: CDR1 DFQATT, CDR2 SNEGSKA (reference sequence). Trimming cost V 3 bases and J 1 base; bases outside gene matches: 11. CDR3: CSARVRERGRSYEQYF. For the CDR3, the DNA is TGCAGTGCTAGGGTGAGGGAGCGGGGGAGATCCTACGAGCAGTACTTC.

This clonotype appeared a few times. The rearrangement uses TRBV18 and TRBJ2-4, with D uncertain. Germline V CDR1 and CDR2: KGHSH, LQKENI. Trimming took 3 bases from V and 0 from J, leaving 15 bases between them. The CDR3 is 17 amino acids. The CDR3 here is CASSPLHSDAAKNIQYF. CDR3 coding DNA: TGTGCCAGCTCACCCCTACATTCAGATGCAGCCAAAAACATTCAGTACTTC.

This clonotype was seen at least ten times. This chain connects TRBV2 to TRBJ2-5; no firm D call. V was clipped by 4 bases and J by 3 bases, with 9 bases between them. Germline CDR1 is SNHLY and CDR2 is FYNNEI. This CDR3 spans 13 amino acids. The CDR3, as DNA: TGTGCCAGCAGTGTGTATCAGGAAGAGACCCAGTACTTC. Protein: CASSVYQEETQYF.

The rearrangement links TRBV2 to TRBJ1-1; D gene ambiguous. This CDR3 is 11 amino acids long. Germline loops: CDR1 SNHLY, CDR2 FYNNEI. V dropped 2 bases and J dropped 11 bases, with 9 bases sitting between them. The CDR3, as DNA: TGTGCCAGCAGTGAAATGCAAGGGGCTTTCTTT. This translates into CASSEMQGAFF.

There are many counts of this clonotype. The chain carries TRBV7-3 and TRBJ1-1; 8 nucleotides align to TRBD1. The CDR3 covers 15 residues. The germline gives CDR1 SGHTA, CDR2 FQGTGA. V shed 5 bases, J shed 0 bases, and the junction held 5 bases outside the gene matches. In DNA, the CDR3 is TGTGCCAGCAGCCCCGGGGACAGGATGAACACTGAAGCTTTCTTT. Its translation is CASSPGDRMNTEAFF.

This clonotype has more than one count but fewer than ten. This CDR3 reads CASSDGLAV. The CDR3 nucleotides are TGTGCCAGCAGTGATGGACTAGCTGTC. The rearrangement links TRBV6-4 to TRBJ2-7; 8 nucleotides agree with TRBD2. Germline V gene lookup returns CDR1 MRHNA and CDR2 SNTAGT. The CDR3 runs to 9 residues.

The genes are TRBV19 and TRBJ2-3, with 14 nucleotides matching TRBD2. The junction had 7 bases not matched to a gene; V was cut back by 5 bases and J by 3 bases. This CDR3 has 17 amino acids. Germline V gives CDR1 LNHDA, CDR2 SQIVND (reference sequence). The CDR3 region is CASSARLAGGPTDTQYF. The DNA for the CDR3 is TGTGCCAGTAGTGCCCGACTAGCGGGAGGGCCAACAGATACGCAGTATTTT.

V is TRBV24-1 and J is TRBJ1-2, with D uncertain. Trimming stripped 5 bases from V and 5 bases from J, with 14 bases between. In germline, CDR1 is KGHDR, CDR2 SFDVKD. The CDR3 sequence is 14 residues long. CDR3 region: CATSAGLGVYGYTF. CDR3 nucleotides: TGTGCCACCAGTGCTGGACTTGGGGTATATGGCTACACCTTC.

This clonotype occurred many times. J is TRBJ1-4 and V is TRBV6-5; 8 nucleotides match TRBD1. The CDR3 is 15 residues long. J was trimmed by 5 bases and V by 6 bases; bases with no gene match: 8. Germline values: CDR1 MNHEY, CDR2 SVGAGI. The CDR3 nucleotides read TGTGCCAGCAGAACTGCGGGACAGGCGAATGAAAAACTGTTTTTT. Translating gives CASRTAGQANEKLFF.

The sample holds a few counts of this clonotype. The chain recombines TRBV7-2 with TRBJ1-5; D not certain. The CDR3 consists of 13 residues. Germline CDR1 is SGHTA and CDR2 is FQGNSA. V lost 1 base and J lost 3, with 4 bases in between. The CDR3 loop reads CASSLVYNQPQHF. The DNA for the CDR3 is TGTGCCAGCAGCTTAGTATACAATCAGCCCCAGCATTTT. The whole variable domain, remainder taken from reference TRBV7-2 and TRBJ1-5, is GAGVSQSPSNKVTEKGKDVELRCDPISGHTALYWYRQSLGQGLEFLIYFQGNSAPDKSGLPSDRFSAERTGGSVSTLTIQRTQQEDSAVYLCASSLVYNQPQHFGDGTRLSIL.